This T cell receptor beta chain was identified during a study of cytomegalovirus exposure and HLA in healthy donors. Study-wide results and limits: Earlier analysis yielded a pattern in which most TCR beta V segments were productive about 90% or about 30% of the time. Reportedly, fewer N-insertions than the roughly 700-donor mean appeared in an Asian-associated ancestry cluster in a later analysis.

Notes on this clone: What it recognizes is unknown.

V shed 4 bases, J shed 1 base, and the junction held 5 bases outside the gene matches. Germline V CDR1 and CDR2: MDHEN, SYDVKM. The CDR3 is made up of 16 amino acids. PCR employed 60 Vbeta and 13 Jbeta primers. Only in-frame clones appear in the TCRdb table, and some are missing; sequencing was by immunoSEQ multiplex PCR. Of some 140,000 clones listed, less than 80% are singletons. This sequence originates from a man aged 25-40 years in good health and CMV-seronegative. V usage is TRBV28 and J usage is TRBJ1-1; 11 bases line up with TRBD1. Sequencing was carried out using PBMCs. The CDR3, as DNA: TGTGCCAGCAGTTCCCCCGGGACAGGGGGGAACACTGAAGCTTTCTTT. Its protein product is CASSSPGTGGNTEAFF.